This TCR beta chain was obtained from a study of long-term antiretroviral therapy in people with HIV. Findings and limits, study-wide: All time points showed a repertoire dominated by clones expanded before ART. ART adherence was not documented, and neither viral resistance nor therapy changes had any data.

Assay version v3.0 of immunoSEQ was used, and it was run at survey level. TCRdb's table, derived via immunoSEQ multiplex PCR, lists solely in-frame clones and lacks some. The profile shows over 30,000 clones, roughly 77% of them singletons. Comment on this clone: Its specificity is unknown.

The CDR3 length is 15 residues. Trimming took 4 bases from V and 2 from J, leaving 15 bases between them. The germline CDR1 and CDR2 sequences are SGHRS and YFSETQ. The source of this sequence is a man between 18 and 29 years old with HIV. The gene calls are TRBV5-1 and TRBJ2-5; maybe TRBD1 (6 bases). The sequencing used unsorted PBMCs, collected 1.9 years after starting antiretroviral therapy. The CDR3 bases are TGCGCCAGCAGCCCACAGGACAGTAGACAAGAGACCCAGTACTTC. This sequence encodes CASSPQDSRQETQYF.